This record looks at one T cell receptor (beta chain) sequence and its context. Its cognate antigen is unknown. Combining a sample-barcoded 5' primer with a J-beta primer mix, a second PCR ran for roughly 6 to 12 cycles. Each CDR3 protein is one row after TCRdb ran MiXCR on the 5' RACE reads. Among 730,000 or so distinct CDR3 sequences listed, 40% to 45% were seen once. This sample was included in a study of blood T cells in healthy people across ages. Study in general: In model experiments, template switching was able to capture about one barcoded beta molecule for every two T cells that were present. The study, taken as a whole, reports: One million T cells yielded diversity estimates that were considered underestimates.

The J segment lost 0 bases and the V segment lost 5 bases, leaving 8 bases of the junction unmatched. This CDR3 has 16 residues. Per the germline V gene, CDR1 is SEHNR and CDR2 is FQNEAQ (reference sequence). The V call is TRBV7-9, the J call TRBJ2-5; TRBD1 agrees at 8 bases. This TCR was recovered from a man older than 75 in good health. The sample consisted of blood. The CDR3 loop reads CASSTSGTGHQETQYF. CDR3 DNA sequence: TGTGCCAGCAGCACCTCCGGGACAGGCCACCAAGAGACCCAGTACTTC.